The clone carrying this TCR beta chain was seen at least ten times. V gave up 0 bases and J gave up 2 bases, with 6 bases separating them. The CDR3 totals 15 residues. Germline-derived CDR1 and CDR2 are SGHRS and YFSETQ. This sample is part of a study of identical twins. TCRdb passed the 5' RACE reads through MiXCR, listing each CDR3 protein once. The table includes 500,000 to 700,000 distinct CDR3 sequences, about 7% detected once. These same records also appear under a second study, on yellow fever vaccine responses in identical twins. That publication notes: Convergence reportedly seemed to mark part of the twins' vaccine T cell response, with personalization marking the rest.

This chain links TRBV5-1 with TRBJ2-6; no firm D call. The receptor was derived from a young woman in good health. The sequenced sample consisted of PBMCs. This chain's CDR3 is CASSLGLTGANVLTF. CDR3 coding DNA: TGCGCCAGCAGCTTGGGGCTAACTGGGGCCAACGTCCTGACTTTC.